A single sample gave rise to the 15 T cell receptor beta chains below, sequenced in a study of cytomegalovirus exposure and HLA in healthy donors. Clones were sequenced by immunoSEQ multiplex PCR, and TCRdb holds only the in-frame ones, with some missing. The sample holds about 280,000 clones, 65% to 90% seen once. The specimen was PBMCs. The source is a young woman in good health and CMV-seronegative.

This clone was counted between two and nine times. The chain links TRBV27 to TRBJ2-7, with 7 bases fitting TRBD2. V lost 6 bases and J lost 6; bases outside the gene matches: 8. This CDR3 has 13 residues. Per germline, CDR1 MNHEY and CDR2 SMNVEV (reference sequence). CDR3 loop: CASSLRGGFEQYF. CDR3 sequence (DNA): TGTGCCAGCAGCCTGAGGGGAGGGTTCGAGCAGTACTTC.

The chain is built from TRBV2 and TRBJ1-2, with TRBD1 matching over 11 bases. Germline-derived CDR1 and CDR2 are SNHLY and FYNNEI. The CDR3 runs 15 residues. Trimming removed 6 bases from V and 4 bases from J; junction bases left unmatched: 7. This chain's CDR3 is CASRPGTGGSYGYTF. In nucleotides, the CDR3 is TGTGCCAGCAGGCCCGGGACAGGGGGTTCCTATGGCTACACCTTC.

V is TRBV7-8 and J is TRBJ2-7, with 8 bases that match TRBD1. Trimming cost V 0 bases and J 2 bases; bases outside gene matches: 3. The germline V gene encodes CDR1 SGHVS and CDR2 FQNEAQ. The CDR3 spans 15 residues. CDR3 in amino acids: CASSLATGDAYEQYF. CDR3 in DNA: TGTGCCAGCAGCTTAGCGACAGGGGACGCCTACGAGCAGTACTTC.

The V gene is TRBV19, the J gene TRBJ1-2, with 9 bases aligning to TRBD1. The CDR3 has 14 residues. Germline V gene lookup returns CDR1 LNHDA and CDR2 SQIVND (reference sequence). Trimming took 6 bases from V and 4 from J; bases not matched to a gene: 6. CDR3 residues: CASSLRTGVYGYTF. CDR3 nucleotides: TGTGCCAGTAGCCTCCGGACAGGGGTCTATGGCTACACCTTC.

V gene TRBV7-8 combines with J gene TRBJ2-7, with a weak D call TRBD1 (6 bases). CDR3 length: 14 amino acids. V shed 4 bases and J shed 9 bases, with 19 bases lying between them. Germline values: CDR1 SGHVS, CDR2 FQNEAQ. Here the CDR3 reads CASSSGTSSTRQYF. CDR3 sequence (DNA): TGTGCCAGCAGCTCCGGGACATCTTCTACGAGGCAGTACTTC.

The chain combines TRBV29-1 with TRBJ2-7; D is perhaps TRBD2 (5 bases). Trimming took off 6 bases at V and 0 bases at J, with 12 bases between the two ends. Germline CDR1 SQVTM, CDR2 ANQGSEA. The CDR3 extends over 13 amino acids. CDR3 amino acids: CSVGSVSSYEQYF. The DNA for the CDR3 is TGCAGCGTGGGTAGCGTCAGCTCCTACGAGCAGTACTTC.

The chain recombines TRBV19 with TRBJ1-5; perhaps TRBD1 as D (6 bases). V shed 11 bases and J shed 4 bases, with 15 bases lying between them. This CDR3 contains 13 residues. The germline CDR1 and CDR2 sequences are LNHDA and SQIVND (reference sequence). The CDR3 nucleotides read TGTGCCGCCAGGGGTTCCATTAATCAGCCCCAGCATTTT. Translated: CAARGSINQPQHF.

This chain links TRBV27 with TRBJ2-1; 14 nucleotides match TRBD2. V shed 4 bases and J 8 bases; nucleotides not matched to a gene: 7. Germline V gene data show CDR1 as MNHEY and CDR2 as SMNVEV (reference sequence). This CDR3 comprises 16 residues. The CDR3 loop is CASSSPGLAGVHEQFF. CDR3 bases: TGTGCCAGCAGTTCTCCGGGACTAGCGGGGGTCCATGAGCAGTTCTTC.

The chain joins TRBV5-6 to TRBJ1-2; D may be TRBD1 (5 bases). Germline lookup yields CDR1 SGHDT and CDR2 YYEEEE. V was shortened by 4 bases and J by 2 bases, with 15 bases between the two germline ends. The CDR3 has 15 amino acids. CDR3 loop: CASSVGHSENYGYTF. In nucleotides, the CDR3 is TGTGCCAGCAGCGTAGGACATTCGGAGAACTATGGCTACACCTTC.

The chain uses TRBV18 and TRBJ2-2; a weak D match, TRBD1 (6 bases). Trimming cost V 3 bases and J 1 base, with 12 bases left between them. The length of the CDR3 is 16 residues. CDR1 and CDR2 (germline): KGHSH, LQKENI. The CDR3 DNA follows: TGTGCCAGCTCACCCTACCACAGGGAGAACACCGGGGAGCTGTTTTTT. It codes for CASSPYHRENTGELFF.

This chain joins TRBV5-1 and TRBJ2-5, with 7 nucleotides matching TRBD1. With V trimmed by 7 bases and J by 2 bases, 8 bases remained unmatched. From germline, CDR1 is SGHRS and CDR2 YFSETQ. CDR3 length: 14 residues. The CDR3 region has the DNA TGCGCCAGCTCACCCGGGACAGAACAAGAGACCCAGTACTTC. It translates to CASSPGTEQETQYF.

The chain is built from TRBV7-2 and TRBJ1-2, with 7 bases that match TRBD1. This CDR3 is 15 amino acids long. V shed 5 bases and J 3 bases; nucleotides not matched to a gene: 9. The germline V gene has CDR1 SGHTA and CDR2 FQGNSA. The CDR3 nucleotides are TGTGCCAGCAGCCAAGGACAGGAAAAATACTATGGCTACACCTTC. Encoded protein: CASSQGQEKYYGYTF.

The CDR3 DNA is TGTGCCAGCAGCAGGGGACGCAGGACCAGCAATCAGCCCCAGCATTTT. Protein product: CASSRGRRTSNQPQHF. This chain joins TRBV28 and TRBJ1-5; D is perhaps TRBD1 (6 bases). The V gene's germline CDR1 is MDHEN and CDR2 SYDVKM. Trimming removed 6 bases at V and 1 base at J, with 16 bases between. The CDR3 runs 16 residues.

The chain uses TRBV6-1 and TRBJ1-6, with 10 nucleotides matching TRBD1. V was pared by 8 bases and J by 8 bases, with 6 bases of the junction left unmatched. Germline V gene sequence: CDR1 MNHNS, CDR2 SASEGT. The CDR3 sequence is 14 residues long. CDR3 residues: CASLRQGAYSPLHF. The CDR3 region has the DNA TGTGCCAGCTTAAGACAGGGGGCTTATTCACCCCTCCACTTT.

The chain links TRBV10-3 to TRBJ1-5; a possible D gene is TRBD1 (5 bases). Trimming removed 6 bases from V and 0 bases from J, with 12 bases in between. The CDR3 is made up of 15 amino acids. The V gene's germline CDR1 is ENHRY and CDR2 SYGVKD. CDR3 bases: TGTGCCATCAGCGAACAGGCGCTTAGCAATCAGCCCCAGCATTTT. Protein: CAISEQALSNQPQHF.